A single sample gave rise to the 10 T cell receptor beta chains below, sequenced in a study of glioma-infiltrating T cells (dated by TCRdb to the mid-2010s). Data came from an Illumina MiSeq. TCR alpha and beta CDR3 regions were amplified with the iRepertoire nested amplicon-rescue multiplex PCR (arm-PCR) platform from RNA. TCRdb's own reprocessing of the public reads used fastp at Q25 and MiXCR and kept productive beta chains. Every CDR3 protein is listed once, alongside the most common genes and DNA of its rows. The sample table records 400,000 or so distinct CDR3 sequences; about 40% of these occur just once. The ten largest clonotypes hold more than 10% of the sample. Input material: glioma tissue, nonneoplastic brain tissue, or PBMCs (not recorded which). These receptor sequences come from a human donor with low-grade glioma or glioblastoma, undergoing nonglioma brain surgery, or in good health (not recorded which).

With regard to this clonotype: This clone may be a read error of a much larger clone one base away. The genes are TRBV6-5 and TRBJ1-2, with unresolved D. The V gene's germline CDR1 is MNHEY and CDR2 SVGAGI. The CDR3 is 16 residues long. The V gene lost 0 bases and the J gene lost 0 bases, with 11 bases spanning the gap. The CDR3 DNA reads TGTGCCAGCAGTTACTCGAGCTGGCAGCCTAACTATGGCTACACCTTC. Translating it yields CASSYSSWQPNYGYTF.

The chain has TRBV20-1 and TRBJ2-5; 11 bases match TRBD2. This CDR3 is 15 amino acids long. Losses at the gene ends were 3 bases for V and 5 bases for J; bases not matched to a gene: 8. From germline, CDR1 is DFQATT and CDR2 SNEGSKA (reference sequence). The CDR3 here is CSARGNSGRGETQYF. The DNA for the CDR3 is TGCAGTGCTAGGGGGAATAGCGGGAGGGGTGAGACCCAGTACTTC.

Turning to this clonotype: Since a much larger clone is just one base distant, this may be a read error. The J gene is TRBJ2-7, the V gene TRBV20-1; 9 bases agree with TRBD1. After removal of 5 bases from V and 10 bases from J, the junction contained 12 bases not matched to a gene. From germline, CDR1 is DFQATT and CDR2 SNEGSKA (reference sequence). The length of the CDR3 is 13 residues. CDR3 nucleotides: TGCAGTGCTGCCCGGGACAGGGCCGCCGAACAGTACTTC. This codes for CSAARDRAAEQYF.

Turning to this clonotype: A much larger clone lies one base from this, so it may be a read error. This chain uses TRBV7-9 with TRBJ1-2; D remains unclear. Germline CDR1 SEHNR, CDR2 FQNEAQ (reference sequence). The CDR3 has 13 amino acids. The V end lost 6 bases, the J end lost 8 bases, and 16 bases lay between the germline ends. The CDR3 region is CASSRRRGKGYTF. The CDR3 DNA sequence: TGTGCCAGCAGTCGCCGGAGAGGGAAGGGCTACACCTTC.

The V gene is TRBV24-1, the J gene TRBJ1-2; the match to TRBD1 covers 9 bases. CDR3 length: 16 amino acids. V dropped 4 bases and J dropped 2; count of bases not matched to a gene: 7. Per germline, CDR1 KGHDR and CDR2 SFDVKD. CDR3 sequence (DNA): TGTGCCACCAGTGAACCCTCCGGGACAGGGAACTATGGCTACACCTTC. The encoded protein is CATSEPSGTGNYGYTF.

The CDR3 DNA reads as TGCAGTGCTAGAGATTGGGAGGGGGGTGACACTGAAGCTTTCTTT. Protein: CSARDWEGGDTEAFF. This chain joins TRBV20-1 and TRBJ1-1; a weak D match, TRBD1 (6 bases). V dropped 0 bases and J dropped 3 bases, with 14 bases sitting between them. The CDR3 length is 15 residues. Germline V lookup: CDR1 DFQATT, CDR2 SNEGSKA (reference sequence).

This clonotype has at least ten counts. The J gene is TRBJ1-1, the V gene TRBV7-2; the match to TRBD1 covers 7 bases. The V gene's germline CDR1 is SGHTA and CDR2 FQGNSA. V shed 5 bases and J 1 base; nucleotides not matched to a gene: 10. CDR3 length: 16 amino acids. The CDR3 spells CASSRGTGAPNTEAFF. The DNA for the CDR3 is TGTGCCAGCAGCAGAGGAACAGGGGCTCCGAACACTGAAGCTTTCTTT.

This clonotype has a count of ten or more. The rearrangement joins TRBV28 to TRBJ2-7, with a possible D match to TRBD1 (6 bases). This CDR3 contains 12 residues. Germline V gene data show CDR1 as MDHEN and CDR2 as SYDVKM. CDR3 protein: CAIGTQLYEQYF. DNA for the CDR3: TGTGCTATCGGGACACAACTCTACGAGCAGTACTTC. Full variable domain (remainder filled in from reference TRBV28 and TRBJ2-7): DVKVTQSSRYLVKRTGEKVFLECVQDMDHENMFWYRQDPGLGLRLIYFSYDVKMKEKGDIPEGYSVSREKKERFSLILESASTNQTSMYLCAIGTQLYEQYFGPGTRLTVT.

In this sample, this clonotype turned up many times. The genes are TRBV20-1 and TRBJ1-1; 9 nucleotides agree with TRBD1. This CDR3 has 13 amino acids. Germline V CDR1 and CDR2: DFQATT, SNEGSKA (reference sequence). The V and J ends lost 6 bases and 1 base, in that order; junction bases with no gene match: 3. DNA of the CDR3: TGCAGTGCCAACAGGGGGCCGAACACTGAAGCTTTCTTT. This gives the protein CSANRGPNTEAFF.

J is TRBJ2-7 and V is TRBV7-2, with 8 positions matching TRBD1. Germline V CDR1 and CDR2: SGHTA, FQGNSA. Unmatched junction bases numbered 9, after V lost 5 bases and J lost 3 bases. This CDR3 contains 15 residues. The CDR3 loop reads CASSTGTGWIYEQYF. CDR3 DNA sequence: TGTGCCAGCAGCACCGGGACAGGATGGATCTACGAGCAGTACTTC.